Below, one T cell receptor (beta chain) is given with its context. Antigen: not known. The treatment was: about 20 received Ad26.COV2.S at low or high dose, single or two shots; about 5 received placebo; per-sample allocation not given. Samples analyzed were those drawn on day 63 after the first vaccine or placebo injection. The donor's status was that of an adult aged 18-55 years in Boston. The study used a vaccine consisting of an Ad26 vector that expressed Wuhan-strain SARS-CoV-2 spike. The data derive from a study of Ad26.COV2.S vaccination and SARS-CoV-2 variants. Study background: Donor was one of the participants in the Ad26.COV2.S arm of the COV1001 trial.

Measured with immunoSEQ multiplex PCR; TCRdb has only the in-frame clones, and not every one. The repertoire holds hundreds of thousands of clones, with nearly 90% as singletons. Whole-study results and caveats: Vaccine recipients showed a spike-specific TCR breadth that was higher than in placebo recipients.

The germline V gene has CDR1 KGHSH and CDR2 LQKENI. CDR3 size: 13 residues. Trimming pared 3 bases from V and 4 bases from J, leaving 9 bases between. The sequenced sample was peripheral blood, obtained in a trial of Ad26.COV2.S vaccine versus placebo. This TCR was recovered from a person aged 18-60 years who received the Ad26.COV2.S COVID-19 vaccine or a placebo. The chain couples TRBV18 to TRBJ1-1; possibly TRBD1 for D (5 bases). The CDR3, as DNA: TGTGCCAGCTCACCGCAGGGCTTCACTGAAGCTTTCTTT. Translation: CASSPQGFTEAFF.